This passage covers 17 T cell receptor beta chains from one sample sequenced in a study of cytomegalovirus exposure and HLA in healthy donors. PCR employed 60 Vbeta and 13 Jbeta primers. The table came from immunoSEQ multiplex PCR; TCRdb's copy has only in-frame clones and leaves some out. The table includes 150,000 to 200,000 clones, around 62% detected once. Sequenced material: PBMCs. The source is a middle-aged man in good health and CMV-seronegative.

This clone was picked up a small number of times. The chain uses TRBV19 and TRBJ2-4; TRBD2 matches 9 bases. The length of the CDR3 is 15 residues. Germline V gene data show CDR1 as LNHDA and CDR2 as SQIVND (reference sequence). The J segment lost 3 bases and the V segment lost 4 bases, leaving 4 bases of the junction unmatched. CDR3 amino acids: CASSTLAGNKNIQYF. CDR3 DNA: TGTGCCAGTAGTACCCTAGCGGGAAACAAAAACATTCAGTACTTC.

The gene calls are TRBV5-6 and TRBJ2-5; a possible D gene is TRBD2 (7 bases). Germline V lookup: CDR1 SGHDT, CDR2 YYEEEE. The CDR3 is made up of 16 amino acids. Trimming removed 2 bases from V and 2 bases from J, with 16 bases in between. The CDR3 DNA sequence: TGTGCCAGCAGCTTTGGGAGGGGGTGGACTCAAGAGACCCAGTACTTC. Its protein is CASSFGRGWTQETQYF.

The chain combines TRBV7-2 with TRBJ2-3, with TRBD2 identical over 8 bases. With 2 bases clipped from V and 7 bases from J, the junction kept 14 bases outside the gene matches. Germline CDR1 is SGHTA and CDR2 is FQGNSA. CDR3 length: 17 residues. CDR3 in DNA: TGTGCCAGCAGCTTAAGGGGCTTGGGACTAGGGAGTAATACGCAGTATTTT. Its translation is CASSLRGLGLGSNTQYF.

CDR3 amino acids: CASSLAGTGGNEQFF. The CDR3 bases are TGTGCCAGCAGCTTAGCCGGGACAGGGGGCAATGAGCAGTTCTTC. The rearrangement joins TRBV7-2 to TRBJ2-1; 11 bases are a match to TRBD1. J was trimmed by 6 bases and V by 0 bases; bases with no gene match: 1. Germline values: CDR1 SGHTA, CDR2 FQGNSA. The CDR3 loop spans 15 amino acids. Variable domain in full (rest from reference TRBV7-2 and TRBJ2-1): GAGVSQSPSNKVTEKGKDVELRCDPISGHTALYWYRQSLGQGLEFLIYFQGNSAPDKSGLPSDRFSAERTGGSVSTLTIQRTQQEDSAVYLCASSLAGTGGNEQFFGPGTRLTVL.

This clone was seen a few times. J is TRBJ2-1 and V is TRBV6-4; TRBD2 is a possible D gene (5 bases). The germline V and J ends were trimmed by 4 bases and 4 bases, with 8 bases remaining between them. Germline CDR1 reads MRHNA; CDR2 reads SNTAGT. CDR3 length: 13 amino acids. The CDR3 loop is CASSGSGYNEQFF. CDR3 nucleotides: TGTGCCAGCAGTGGAAGCGGTTACAATGAGCAGTTCTTC.

A few counts support this clone. The chain links TRBV10-3 to TRBJ2-7, with TRBD1 matching 7 bases. The CDR3 is 14 residues long. With V trimmed by 8 bases and J by 6 bases, 13 bases remained unmatched. CDR1 ENHRY and CDR2 SYGVKD come from the germline V gene. The CDR3 loop reads CAILKQGPKVEQYF. The CDR3 DNA sequence: TGTGCCATCTTAAAACAGGGGCCGAAGGTCGAGCAGTACTTC.

With regard to this clone: An end of the junction does not agree with germline; a read error may underlie this. The same CDR3 can be traced to other DNA sequences in this sample. In DNA, the CDR3 is TGTGCCAGCAGCATCCGGGACAGGAACACTGAAGCTTTTTTT. Protein sequence: CASSIRDRNTEAFF. This chain joins TRBV7-9 and TRBJ1-1; 8 nucleotides line up with TRBD1. Germline V gene lookup returns CDR1 SEHNR and CDR2 FQNEAQ (reference sequence). CDR3 length equals 14 residues.

This chain joins TRBV18 and TRBJ2-7, with 8 bases fitting TRBD2. With V trimmed by 3 bases and J by 3 bases, 4 bases remained unmatched. This CDR3 contains 14 residues. Germline values: CDR1 KGHSH, CDR2 LQKENI. The CDR3, as DNA: TGTGCCAGCTCACCCGCAGCGGGGGACTACGAGCAGTACTTC. Protein: CASSPAAGDYEQYF.

The J gene is TRBJ1-1, the V gene TRBV11-2; D unclear. This CDR3 is built from 12 residues. Trimming shortened V by 6 bases and J by 5 bases, and 10 bases separated the two germline ends. Germline V gene sequence: CDR1 SGHAT, CDR2 FQNNGV. The CDR3 nucleotides read TGTGCCAGCAGTTTTATCGAGACTGAAGCTTTCTTT. This gives the protein CASSFIETEAFF.

The rearrangement links TRBV7-3 to TRBJ2-1, with 7 nucleotides matching TRBD2. This CDR3 contains 16 residues. Germline trimming cut 2 bases from V and 2 bases from J; bases unmatched to any gene: 6. CDR1 and CDR2 (germline): SGHTA, FQGTGA. The CDR3 reads CASSLVAGEAYNEQFF. In DNA, the CDR3 is TGTGCCAGCAGCTTAGTAGCGGGTGAGGCCTACAATGAGCAGTTCTTC.

As concerns this clone: Mismatch with germline at one junction end may stem from a read error. The chain joins TRBV7-9 to TRBJ1-5, with 8 bases fitting TRBD1. This CDR3 has 16 residues. The germline CDR1 and CDR2 sequences are SEHNR and FQNEAQ (reference sequence). CDR3 loop: CSSSLHRGIDNQPQHF. The CDR3 DNA reads as TGTTCCAGCAGCTTACACAGGGGGATCGACAATCAGCCCCAGCATTTT.

The table lists this clone with a few counts. This chain joins TRBV9 and TRBJ2-2; no definite D call. Germline values: CDR1 SGDLS, CDR2 YYNGEE. V was clipped by 4 bases and J by 0 bases, with 13 bases between them. CDR3 size: 16 residues. This CDR3 reads CASSLRPRSNTGELFF. Here the CDR3 DNA reads TGTGCCAGCAGCCTCCGTCCCAGGTCGAACACCGGGGAGCTGTTTTTT.

V gene TRBV19 combines with J gene TRBJ2-3; TRBD2 matches at 7 bases. The V segment lost 6 bases and the J segment 2 bases; nucleotides outside the gene matches: 5. Germline CDR1 and CDR2: LNHDA and SQIVND (reference sequence). The CDR3 contains 14 residues. CDR3 nucleotides: TGTGCCAGTAGAGGCGGGGGTCTCACAGATACGCAGTATTTT. Protein: CASRGGGLTDTQYF.

The rearrangement uses TRBV11-2 and TRBJ1-1; TRBD1 might be the D (6 bases). The length of the CDR3 is 13 residues. V lost 6 bases and J 1 base, leaving 9 bases between the germline ends. Germline values: CDR1 SGHAT, CDR2 FQNNGV. CDR3 in amino acids: CASSEGENTEAFF. The CDR3 nucleotides read TGTGCCAGCAGTGAGGGGGAGAACACTGAAGCTTTCTTT.

This clone was found a few times. The chain has TRBV14 and TRBJ1-1, with TRBD1 matching 9 bases. This CDR3 contains 14 residues. Losses at the gene ends were 3 bases for V and 4 bases for J; bases not matched to a gene: 3. Germline CDR1 and CDR2: SGHDN and FVKESK. CDR3: CASSQRTGVTEAFF. CDR3 in DNA: TGTGCCAGCAGCCAGAGGACAGGGGTCACTGAAGCTTTCTTT.

The chain recombines TRBV27 with TRBJ2-7; 12 bases are shared with TRBD2. V was clipped by 5 bases and J by 2 bases; unmatched bases: 4. This CDR3 spans 15 amino acids. Looked up from germline, CDR1 is MNHEY and CDR2 is SMNVEV (reference sequence). The CDR3 loop is CASSGGLAGTYEQYF. In nucleotides, the CDR3 is TGTGCCAGCAGTGGCGGACTAGCGGGGACCTACGAGCAGTACTTC.

This chain connects TRBV7-8 to TRBJ1-3; possibly TRBD1 for D (6 bases). The germline V and J ends were trimmed by 5 bases and 12 bases, with 17 bases remaining between them. CDR1 is SGHVS, CDR2 FQNEAQ, per germline. This CDR3 comprises 13 residues. This chain's CDR3 is CASSPRTARFIYF. In nucleotides, the CDR3 is TGTGCCAGCAGCCCGCGGACAGCCCGATTCATATATTTT.